Each of the 21 T cell receptor beta chains below was sequenced from the same sample in a study of blood T cell repertoires in COVID-19. TCRdb's table, derived via immunoSEQ multiplex PCR, lists solely in-frame clones and lacks some. This table holds roughly 30,000 clones, more than 85% found once. The sample consisted of peripheral blood. The receptors stem from a man in his 60s with acute or convalescent COVID-19.

The CDR3 DNA is TGTGCCAGCAGCTTAGTGGGAGGGCCGGACACAGATACGCAGTATTTT. It translates to CASSLVGGPDTDTQYF. This chain uses TRBV7-3 with TRBJ2-3; 7 positions agree with TRBD2. Germline V CDR1 and CDR2: SGHTA, FQGTGA. V dropped 2 bases and J dropped 2; count of bases not matched to a gene: 7. The CDR3 loop spans 16 amino acids.

V usage is TRBV5-1 and J usage is TRBJ2-1; D gene unclear. The ends were cut back, 5 bases at V and 6 bases at J, with 15 bases in the middle. The germline V gene encodes CDR1 SGHRS and CDR2 YFSETQ. This CDR3 has 14 residues. DNA of the CDR3: TGCGCCAGCAGGCTGGGTAGCAGTCCCAATGAGCAGTTCTTC. It encodes CASRLGSSPNEQFF.

V is TRBV29-1 and J is TRBJ2-1, with 10 nucleotides matching TRBD2. CDR1 and CDR2 from the germline V gene are SQVTM and ANQGSEA. After removal of 4 bases from V and 1 base from J, the junction contained 4 bases not matched to a gene. The CDR3 is 15 amino acids. The CDR3 nucleotides read TGCAGCGTTGTCGGAGCGGGAGGGTCCTACAATGAGCAGTTCTTC. Protein: CSVVGAGGSYNEQFF.

This sequence joins TRBV12-5 and TRBJ2-7, with D maybe TRBD1 (5 bases). The CDR3 has 16 amino acids. Trimming shortened V by 0 bases and J by 3 bases, and 15 bases separated the two germline ends. Per the germline V gene, CDR1 is LGHNT and CDR2 is FRNRAP. DNA for the CDR3: TGTGCTAGTGGTTTGGTAAGAACCAGGGCGAGCTACGAGCAGTACTTC. As protein: CASGLVRTRASYEQYF.

This clone was seen only once. One end of the junction does not line up with germline, which may come from a read error. The CDR3 loop reads CASSLGPSNEQFF. The CDR3 DNA is TGTGCTAGCAGCTTAGGGCCCTCTAATGAGCAGTTCTTC. The chain links TRBV7-7 to TRBJ2-1; no definite D call. Germline assignment: CDR1 SSHAT and CDR2 FNYEAQ (reference sequence). This CDR3 is built from 13 residues.

CDR3 nucleotide sequence: TGTGCCAGTAGTATGGGAGCGGGGTGGGCCAAAAACATTCAGTACTTC. This codes for CASSMGAGWAKNIQYF. The rearrangement joins TRBV19 to TRBJ2-4; 7 bases are a match to TRBD2. The J segment lost 1 base and the V segment lost 3 bases, leaving 6 bases of the junction unmatched. This CDR3 comprises 16 residues. Germline V gene data show CDR1 as LNHDA and CDR2 as SQIVND (reference sequence).

This clone has only one observation. The V call is TRBV7-6, the J call TRBJ2-1; a weak D match, TRBD2 (6 bases). Germline CDR1 SGHVS, CDR2 FNYEAQ. V was shortened by 3 bases and J by 4 bases, with 13 bases between the two germline ends. The CDR3 totals 15 residues. The CDR3 coding sequence is TGTGCCAGCAGCTTCCCGGGGCGGGATTACAATGAGCAGTTCTTC. It yields the protein CASSFPGRDYNEQFF. The whole variable domain, filled in from reference TRBV7-6 and TRBJ2-1, reads GAGVSQSPRYKVTKRGQDVALRCDPISGHVSLYWYRQALGQGPEFLTYFNYEAQQDKSGLPNDRFSAERPEGSISTLTIQRTEQRDSAMYRCASSFPGRDYNEQFFGPGTRLTVL.

V is TRBV3-1 (or the pseudogene TRBV3-2) and J is TRBJ2-5; D is possibly TRBD1 (6 bases). The CDR3 has 14 amino acids. Germline lookup yields CDR1 LGHDT and CDR2 YNNKEL (reference sequence). Trimming shortened V by 3 bases and J by 5 bases, and 13 bases separated the two germline ends. The CDR3 region has the DNA TGTGCCAGCAGCCATAACAGGGTACGGGAGACCCAGTACTTC. The encoded protein is CASSHNRVRETQYF.

The chain has TRBV29-1 and TRBJ1-1; D remains unclear. The V gene lost 1 base and the J gene lost 5 bases, with 8 bases spanning the gap. Germline V CDR1 and CDR2: SQVTM, ANQGSEA. The CDR3 sequence is 12 residues long. CDR3 sequence (DNA): TGCAGCGTTGAAGGGCCTCCAACTGAAGCTTTCTTT. Protein sequence: CSVEGPPTEAFF.

This clone was seen once. The chain couples TRBV7-2 to TRBJ2-7; 9 bases align to TRBD2. The V gene end was trimmed by 1 base and the J gene end by 2 bases; junction bases not matched to a gene: 0. Germline V gene data show CDR1 as SGHTA and CDR2 as FQGNSA. The CDR3 sequence is 14 residues long. The CDR3 sequence: CASSLGGRAYEQYF. CDR3 DNA sequence: TGTGCCAGCAGCTTAGGCGGGAGGGCCTACGAGCAGTACTTC.

The chain couples TRBV30 to TRBJ2-7, with D uncertain. Trimming left V 3 bases short and J 3 bases short, with 6 bases between. Germline CDR1 is GTSNPN and CDR2 is SVGIG (reference sequence). This CDR3 is 11 amino acids long. CDR3 region: CAWSRNYEQYF. The CDR3 nucleotides read TGTGCCTGGAGCAGGAACTACGAGCAGTACTTC.

The genes are TRBV5-1 and TRBJ1-1; 9 bases line up with TRBD1. Germline CDR1 is SGHRS and CDR2 is YFSETQ. Trimming removed 4 bases from V and 11 bases from J; junction bases left unmatched: 12. The CDR3 is 14 amino acids. The CDR3 protein is CASSPGQGTRDAFF. Written as DNA, the CDR3 is TGCGCCAGCAGCCCCGGACAGGGGACGCGGGATGCTTTCTTT.

The count of this clone is one. This rearrangement joins TRBV7-9 to TRBJ1-4; the match to TRBD1 covers 7 bases. Trimming cost V 1 base and J 3 bases; bases outside gene matches: 8. The germline V gene encodes CDR1 SEHNR and CDR2 FQNEAQ (reference sequence). The CDR3 has 17 residues. CDR3 protein: CASSLVRRGNANEKLFF. CDR3 DNA sequence: TGTGCCAGCAGCTTAGTCCGCAGGGGGAACGCTAATGAAAAACTGTTTTTT.

The rearrangement joins TRBV19 to TRBJ2-1; a weak D match, TRBD2 (6 bases). The germline gives CDR1 LNHDA, CDR2 SQIVND (reference sequence). This CDR3 has 15 amino acids. V was clipped by 3 bases and J by 10 bases, with 19 bases between them. The CDR3 spells CASSMAGTASHEQFF. The CDR3 coding sequence is TGTGCCAGTAGTATGGCGGGGACGGCCTCGCACGAGCAGTTCTTC.

Only one count was recorded for this clone. The J gene is TRBJ2-7, the V gene TRBV19; 8 nucleotides line up with TRBD1. Per germline, CDR1 LNHDA and CDR2 SQIVND (reference sequence). The CDR3 totals 13 residues. V gave up 3 bases and J gave up 5 bases; unmatched junction bases: 3. CDR3 in amino acids: CASSIGTGNEQYF. The CDR3 bases are TGTGCCAGTAGTATCGGGACAGGTAACGAGCAGTACTTC.

The chain carries TRBV4-3 and TRBJ2-7; D remains unclear. In germline, CDR1 is LGHNA, CDR2 YSLEER. Trimming cost V 0 bases and J 0 bases, with 9 bases left between them. This CDR3 spans 15 amino acids. The CDR3 DNA follows: TGCGCCAGCAGCCAAGACCGAAGCGTCTCCTACGAGCAGTACTTC. Protein sequence: CASSQDRSVSYEQYF.

J is TRBJ2-1 and V is TRBV27, with D hard to call. Trimming pared 5 bases from V and 3 bases from J, leaving 11 bases between. Germline assignment: CDR1 MNHEY and CDR2 SMNVEV (reference sequence). The CDR3 totals 14 residues. CDR3 in amino acids: CASSPPPGYNEQFF. The CDR3 coding sequence is TGTGCCAGCAGTCCGCCGCCGGGCTACAATGAGCAGTTCTTC.

The chain uses TRBV11-2 and TRBJ1-1; a weak D match, TRBD1 (6 bases). The CDR3 spans 15 residues. Trimming cost V 4 bases and J 1 base, with 13 bases left between them. Looked up from germline, CDR1 is SGHAT and CDR2 is FQNNGV. The CDR3 is CASSSQGVGNTEAFF. CDR3 bases: TGTGCCAGCAGCTCACAGGGTGTAGGGAACACTGAAGCTTTCTTT.

About this clone itself: Other nucleotide sequences from this sample produce the same CDR3. The chain combines TRBV24-1 with TRBJ2-7, with 9 bases matching TRBD2. CDR3 size: 15 residues. The germline CDR1 and CDR2 sequences are KGHDR and SFDVKD. With 5 bases clipped from V and 1 base from J, the junction kept 5 bases outside the gene matches. CDR3 DNA sequence: TGTGCCACCAGTGTCGGAACTAGCGGGTCCTACGAGCAGTACTTC. The encoded protein is CATSVGTSGSYEQYF.

V usage is TRBV11-3 and J usage is TRBJ1-1, with D perhaps matching TRBD1 (5 bases). CDR3 length: 14 residues. Between the trimmed V and J ends, which lost 5 bases and 3 bases, there was a span of 13 bases. Per germline, CDR1 SGHNT and CDR2 YENEEA. CDR3 nucleotides: TGTGCCAGCAGCGGCGGGACGGGGTACACTGAAGCTTTCTTT. This sequence encodes CASSGGTGYTEAFF.

This chain connects TRBV19 to TRBJ2-2, with TRBD2 matching over 14 bases. The CDR3 covers 18 residues. J gave up 4 bases and V 7 bases, and 11 bases lay outside the gene matches. Germline V gene sequence: CDR1 LNHDA, CDR2 SQIVND (reference sequence). CDR3 sequence (DNA): TGTGCCAGTACCCAAGGACTAGCGGGAGGTTGGGGCACCGGGGAGCTGTTTTTT. Translation: CASTQGLAGGWGTGELFF.